This T cell receptor beta chain comes out of a study of PD-L1 blockade in urothelial cancer. Study background: Patients initiated atezolizumab at some point between 2014 and 2015 at 1,200 mg intravenously every 3 weeks. Each patient had 0 to 3 earlier chemotherapy regimens.

Sample time point: peripheral blood 6 weeks after treatment start. The patients had locally advanced or metastatic urothelial carcinoma. V lost 4 bases, J lost 12 bases, and 4 bases stayed unmatched. Germline CDR1 and CDR2: MNHEY and SMNVEV (reference sequence). This CDR3 spans 14 amino acids. Profiled with immunoSEQ multiplex PCR; TCRdb holds only in-frame clones, not every one. The sample yields fewer than 50,000 clones, approximately 86% seen once. The chain combines TRBV27 with TRBJ1-6; 12 nucleotides align to TRBD1. This TCR derives from a man between 60 and 70 years old with urothelial cancer. Source: PBMCs, taken around atezolizumab (anti-PD-L1) treatment. As DNA, the CDR3 is TGTGCCAGCAGTTGGGACAGGGGGCTGAAACCCCTCCACTTT. It translates to CASSWDRGLKPLHF.